Listed below are T cell receptor beta chains from one sample, sequenced in a study of T cells in Graves' hyperthyroidism and ophthalmopathy. One entry per CDR3 protein, called by TCRdb with MiXCR from the multiplex PCR reads. The table has roughly 300,000 distinct CDR3 sequences, roughly 23% seen once. The sequenced sample was blood. The receptor set was obtained from a woman aged 45-60 years with Graves' hyperthyroidism. Each CDR3 is given with its conserved first and last residue. Fields, in order: clone size, D gene, V gene, J gene, CDR3 protein, CDR3 DNA. A D gene is named only where the DNA matches it firmly. Size tells how often a clone was seen (once, few, many) or the class of an expanded clone, and some rows leave it out.

size: few
D: -
V: TRBV11-2
J: TRBJ1-4
CDR3: CASSLRFNEKLFF
DNA: TGTGCCAGCAGCTTAAGGTTTAATGAAAAACTGTTTTTT

size: -
D: -
V: TRBV6-2/TRBV6-3
J: TRBJ2-2
CDR3: CASSYGANIGELFF
DNA: TGTGCCAGCAGTTACGGCGCGAACATCGGGGAGCTGTTTTTT

size: many
D: -
V: TRBV4-1
J: TRBJ2-2
CDR3: CASSQDVGSGELFF
DNA: TGCGCCAGCAGCCAAGATGTGGGGAGCGGGGAGCTGTTTTTT

size: -
D: -
V: TRBV28
J: TRBJ1-4
CDR3: CASSFWDIATNEKLFF
DNA: TGTGCCAGCAGTTTTTGGGACATTGCAACTAATGAAAAACTGTTTTTT

size: few
D: -
V: TRBV20-1
J: TRBJ2-5
CDR3: CSASLRGKETQYF
DNA: TGCAGTGCTAGTCTGAGGGGGAAGGAGACCCAGTACTTC

size: -
D: TRBD2
V: TRBV11-2
J: TRBJ2-3
CDR3: CASSSGLAGAAGTQYF
DNA: TGTGCCAGCAGCTCGGGACTAGCGGGAGCTGCGGGTACGCAGTATTTT

size: -
D: -
V: TRBV5-1
J: TRBJ2-2
CDR3: CASSSDGSNTGELFF
DNA: TGCGCCAGCAGCTCCGACGGCTCGAACACCGGGGAGCTGTTTTTT

size: -
D: -
V: TRBV7-6
J: TRBJ1-5
CDR3: CASSKHAWGNQPQHF
DNA: TGTGCCAGCAGCAAACACGCTTGGGGCAATCAGCCCCAGCATTTT

size: many
D: -
V: TRBV7-2
J: TRBJ2-7
CDR3: CASSLAYGRSYEQYF
DNA: TGTGCCAGCAGCTTAGCTTACGGCAGGAGCTACGAGCAGTACTTC

size: many
D: -
V: TRBV6-1
J: TRBJ1-1
CDR3: CASSEVGAFEAFF
DNA: TGTGCCAGCAGTGAAGTAGGGGCCTTTGAAGCTTTCTTT

size: few
D: -
V: TRBV24-1
J: TRBJ2-5
CDR3: CATSPGSVDSQETQYF
DNA: TGTGCCACCAGCCCGGGTTCCGTGGACAGCCAAGAGACCCAGTACTTC

size: many
D: -
V: TRBV2
J: TRBJ1-2
CDR3: CASNEGNYGYTF
DNA: TGTGCCAGCAACGAGGGAAACTATGGCTACACCTTC

size: many
D: -
V: TRBV5-1
J: TRBJ1-1
CDR3: CASSADGNTEAFF
DNA: TGCGCCAGCAGCGCCGATGGAAACACTGAAGCTTTCTTT

size: -
D: -
V: TRBV2
J: TRBJ2-7
CDR3: CASSVRSTGPGEQYF
DNA: TGTGCCAGCAGCGTTCGTTCGACAGGACCTGGCGAGCAGTACTTC

size: many
D: -
V: TRBV6-1
J: TRBJ2-1
CDR3: CASLRGTLDFGRYNEQFF
DNA: TGTGCCAGCCTAAGGGGGACTCTGGATTTCGGACGCTACAATGAGCAGTTCTTC

size: few
D: TRBD2
V: TRBV20-1
J: TRBJ2-3
CDR3: CSASGLAGHLTDTQYF
DNA: TGCAGTGCTTCTGGACTAGCGGGGCACTTGACAGATACGCAGTATTTT

size: -
D: -
V: TRBV29-1
J: TRBJ1-3
CDR3: CSVFQDSGNTIYF
DNA: TGCAGCGTTTTTCAGGATTCTGGAAACACCATATATTTT

size: -
D: -
V: TRBV5-1
J: TRBJ2-7
CDR3: CASSLNSLPDYEQYF
DNA: TGCGCCAGCAGCTTGAATTCCCTACCTGACTACGAGCAGTACTTC

size: many
D: TRBD2
V: TRBV5-1
J: TRBJ2-5
CDR3: CASTRTSGGAQTQYF
DNA: TGCGCCAGCACCCGGACTAGCGGGGGGGCACAGACCCAGTACTTC

size: many
D: TRBD2
V: TRBV6-2/TRBV6-3
J: TRBJ2-1
CDR3: CASSFQSGRAWDEQFF
DNA: TGTGCCAGCAGCTTCCAAAGCGGGAGGGCCTGGGATGAGCAGTTCTTC

size: -
D: -
V: TRBV12-3/TRBV12-4
J: TRBJ1-2
CDR3: CASSFLENYGYTF
DNA: TGTGCCAGCAGTTTCCTGGAGAACTATGGCTACACCTTC

size: many
D: TRBD1
V: TRBV20-1
J: TRBJ1-2
CDR3: CSARDLAGGPYGYTF
DNA: TGCAGTGCTAGAGATCTGGCAGGGGGTCCCTATGGCTACACCTTC

size: -
D: -
V: TRBV10-3
J: TRBJ2-2
CDR3: CAGGTNTGELFF
DNA: TGTGCGGGCGGGACGAACACCGGGGAGCTGTTTTTT

size: many
D: -
V: TRBV7-6
J: TRBJ2-7
CDR3: CASSLEGIYEQYF
DNA: TGTGCCAGCAGCTTAGAGGGGATCTACGAGCAGTACTTC

size: -
D: TRBD2
V: TRBV2
J: TRBJ2-1
CDR3: CASSEGGGRAFEQFF
DNA: TGTGCCAGCAGTGAGGGGGGCGGGAGGGCCTTTGAGCAGTTCTTC

size: few
D: -
V: TRBV19
J: TRBJ1-2
CDR3: CASSMPTTAPNYGYTF
DNA: TGTGCCAGTAGTATGCCCACGACAGCTCCGAACTATGGCTACACCTTC

size: many
D: -
V: TRBV5-1
J: TRBJ1-1
CDR3: CASSLQEMNTEAFF
DNA: TGCGCCAGCAGCTTGCAAGAGATGAACACTGAAGCTTTCTTT

size: -
D: -
V: TRBV7-6
J: TRBJ1-1
CDR3: CASSTALLNTEAFF
DNA: TGTGCCAGCAGCACTGCCCTCTTGAACACTGAAGCTTTCTTT

size: many
D: -
V: TRBV11-1
J: TRBJ1-2
CDR3: CASSLLSGTYGYTF
DNA: TGTGCCAGCAGCCTTTTGAGCGGCACTTATGGCTACACCTTC

size: -
D: TRBD1
V: TRBV30
J: TRBJ1-2
CDR3: CAWDRGQSYGYTF
DNA: TGTGCCTGGGACAGGGGGCAAAGCTATGGCTACACCTTC

size: -
D: TRBD2
V: TRBV20-1
J: TRBJ2-1
CDR3: CSARETSGGYNEQFF
DNA: TGCAGTGCGAGAGAGACTAGCGGAGGGTACAATGAGCAGTTCTTC

size: many
D: -
V: TRBV3-1
J: TRBJ2-7
CDR3: CASSQDRTGEPYEQYF
DNA: TGTGCCAGCAGCCAAGATAGGACGGGAGAGCCCTACGAGCAGTACTTC

size: many
D: -
V: TRBV20-1
J: TRBJ2-3
CDR3: CSARSPVATDTQYF
DNA: TGCAGTGCTAGGTCGCCAGTCGCCACAGATACGCAGTATTTT

size: many
D: -
V: TRBV7-3
J: TRBJ2-3
CDR3: CASSRDNTDTQYF
DNA: TGTGCCAGCAGCAGGGACAACACAGATACGCAGTATTTT

size: many
D: -
V: TRBV7-2
J: TRBJ2-7
CDR3: CASSLGGGSYEQYF
DNA: TGTGCCAGCAGTCTAGGTGGAGGGTCCTACGAGCAGTACTTC

size: many
D: -
V: TRBV28
J: TRBJ2-1
CDR3: CASSLMGEQFF
DNA: TGTGCCAGCAGTTTGATGGGTGAGCAGTTCTTC

size: -
D: -
V: TRBV7-9
J: TRBJ1-3
CDR3: CAIARWDIGNTIYF
DNA: TGTGCCATCGCCCGCTGGGACATTGGAAACACCATATATTTT

size: many
D: -
V: TRBV6-6
J: TRBJ2-7
CDR3: CASSYSRISPYEQYF
DNA: TGTGCCAGCAGTTACTCGAGAATTTCACCCTACGAGCAGTACTTC

size: few
D: -
V: TRBV6-1
J: TRBJ1-6
CDR3: CASIVGSNSPLHF
DNA: TGTGCCAGCATCGTGGGCTCGAATTCACCCCTCCACTTT

size: -
D: TRBD2
V: TRBV4-2
J: TRBJ2-5
CDR3: CASSQNSGGAMETQYF
DNA: TGTGCCAGCAGCCAAAATAGCGGGGGGGCGATGGAGACCCAGTACTTC

size: few
D: TRBD1
V: TRBV20-1
J: TRBJ2-1
CDR3: CSAPGQGPNEQFF
DNA: TGCAGTGCGCCGGGACAGGGACCTAATGAGCAGTTCTTC

size: few
D: -
V: TRBV5-6
J: TRBJ1-2
CDR3: CASSFRSAGFNYGYTF
DNA: TGTGCCAGCAGCTTCCGGTCGGCGGGGTTTAACTATGGCTACACCTTC

size: -
D: -
V: TRBV20-1
J: TRBJ1-1
CDR3: CSAQGAGWVTEAFF
DNA: TGCAGTGCCCAAGGGGCCGGGTGGGTCACTGAAGCTTTCTTT

size: many
D: -
V: TRBV5-1
J: TRBJ2-2
CDR3: CASTREHLNTGELFF
DNA: TGCGCCAGCACTAGGGAGCACCTGAACACCGGGGAGCTGTTTTTT

size: -
D: -
V: TRBV25-1
J: TRBJ1-1
CDR3: CATRDTRNTEAFF
DNA: TGTGCCACCAGGGACACACGGAACACTGAAGCTTTCTTT

size: many
D: -
V: TRBV2
J: TRBJ2-2
CDR3: CASSVQRNTGELFF
DNA: TGTGCCAGCAGTGTTCAGCGTAACACCGGGGAGCTGTTTTTT

size: few
D: -
V: TRBV13
J: TRBJ2-6
CDR3: CASSLGHGPGANVLTF
DNA: TGTGCCAGCAGCTTAGGCCACGGACCTGGGGCCAACGTCCTGACTTTC

size: few
D: -
V: TRBV5-6
J: TRBJ1-2
CDR3: CASSLTFGGYGYTF
DNA: TGTGCCAGCAGCTTGACCTTCGGCGGCTATGGCTACACCTTC

size: few
D: TRBD2
V: TRBV5-1
J: TRBJ2-3
CDR3: CASTGGTSTRDTQYF
DNA: TGCGCCAGCACCGGAGGGACTAGCACTAGAGATACGCAGTATTTT

size: many
D: -
V: TRBV6-1
J: TRBJ1-6
CDR3: CASSASPRGSNSPLHF
DNA: TGTGCCAGCAGTGCCTCCCCCCGGGGTAGTAATTCACCCCTCCACTTT

size: -
D: TRBD2
V: TRBV28
J: TRBJ2-7
CDR3: CASKPTSGTSYEQYF
DNA: TGTGCCAGCAAACCGACTAGCGGGACCTCCTACGAGCAGTACTTC

size: many
D: -
V: TRBV11-2
J: TRBJ1-3
CDR3: CASSPGLSGNTIYF
DNA: TGTGCCAGCAGCCCCGGCCTCTCTGGAAACACCATATATTTT